These 20 T cell receptor beta chains were all obtained from the same sample, sequenced in a study of OX40 agonist ivuxolimab in advanced cancers. The protocol was immunoSEQ multiplex PCR, while the TCRdb copy is restricted to in-frame clones and leaves out a portion. The data contain more than 6,000 clones, 75% to 80% of them singletons. Here the sequenced sample was CD4+ or CD8+ T cells sorted from blood, taken in a trial of the OX40 agonist ivuxolimab. These receptors all come from an adult with an advanced solid tumor such as melanoma, head and neck, liver or kidney cancer.

The genes are TRBV2 and TRBJ2-7; 7 nucleotides agree with TRBD1. Looked up from germline, CDR1 is SNHLY and CDR2 is FYNNEI. The V segment lost 3 bases and the J segment 2 bases; nucleotides outside the gene matches: 4. The CDR3 extends over 14 amino acids. The chain's CDR3 is CASSETGFAYEQYF. CDR3 coding DNA: TGTGCCAGCAGTGAGACAGGGTTTGCCTACGAGCAGTACTTC. The whole variable domain, remainder taken from reference TRBV2 and TRBJ2-7, is EPEVTQTPSHQVTQMGQEVILRCVPISNHLYFYWYRQILGQKVEFLVSFYNNEISEKSEIFDDQFSVERPDGSNFTLKIRSTKLEDSAMYFCASSETGFAYEQYFGPGTRLTVT.

The chain recombines TRBV29-1 with TRBJ2-2, with no clear D. CDR1 is SQVTM and CDR2 is ANQGSEA in the germline V gene. The CDR3 extends over 12 amino acids. V lost 7 bases and J 0 bases, leaving 6 bases between the germline ends. The CDR3 sequence is CSGTTNTGELFF. DNA of the CDR3: TGCAGCGGCACGACGAACACCGGGGAGCTGTTTTTT.

V usage is TRBV2 and J usage is TRBJ1-4; no clear D. This CDR3 spans 11 amino acids. From germline, CDR1 is SNHLY and CDR2 FYNNEI. V lost 2 bases, J lost 10 bases, and 5 bases lay in between. CDR3 in DNA: TGTGCCAGCAGTGAACGTGGAAAACTGTTTTTT. Translation: CASSERGKLFF. The full variable domain, its missing parts supplied by reference TRBV2 and TRBJ1-4, is EPEVTQTPSHQVTQMGQEVILRCVPISNHLYFYWYRQILGQKVEFLVSFYNNEISEKSEIFDDQFSVERPDGSNFTLKIRSTKLEDSAMYFCASSERGKLFFGSGTQLSVL.

The chain has TRBV10-2 and TRBJ1-1; D possibly corresponds to TRBD1 (5 bases). Trimming pared 5 bases from V and 8 bases from J, leaving 9 bases between. The CDR3 runs 11 residues. Germline V gene sequence: CDR1 WSHSY, CDR2 SAAADI. The CDR3 coding sequence is TGCGCCAGCAGTACTGGACAAGAAGCTTTCTTT. Protein sequence: CASSTGQEAFF.

This clone was observed once. The chain couples TRBV27 to TRBJ2-7; 7 positions agree with TRBD1. The CDR3 contains 16 residues. V shed 5 bases, J shed 4 bases, and the junction held 14 bases outside the gene matches. From germline, CDR1 is MNHEY and CDR2 SMNVEV (reference sequence). DNA of the CDR3: TGTGCCAGCAGTCCTCCGGGGACAGACCACTTATACGAGCAGTACTTC. It encodes CASSPPGTDHLYEQYF.

The chain joins TRBV27 to TRBJ1-2; a possible D gene is TRBD1 (5 bases). The germline V and J ends were trimmed by 3 bases and 8 bases, with 25 bases remaining between them. The CDR3 runs to 17 residues. Germline lookup yields CDR1 MNHEY and CDR2 SMNVEV (reference sequence). The CDR3 DNA follows: TGTGCCAGCAGTTTTTTAGGTCCGCAAGGGGTACTTCAAGGCTACACCTTC. The encoded protein is CASSFLGPQGVLQGYTF.

Comment on this clone: Other DNA sequences from this sample encode an identical CDR3 as well. The chain uses TRBV9 and TRBJ2-5; possible D gene TRBD2, 5 bases. V gave up 1 base and J gave up 5 bases, with 9 bases separating them. Germline V gene sequence: CDR1 SGDLS, CDR2 YYNGEE. This CDR3 is 13 amino acids long. CDR3 sequence: CASSVSRGETQYF. CDR3 DNA sequence: TGTGCCAGCAGCGTAAGTCGAGGGGAGACCCAGTACTTC.

This chain joins TRBV29-1 and TRBJ1-2; no clear D gene. V was shortened by 5 bases and J by 5 bases, with 15 bases between the two germline ends. This CDR3 is built from 13 residues. The germline CDR1 and CDR2 sequences are SQVTM and ANQGSEA. The CDR3 DNA sequence: TGCAGCGTTCGGAGCAACCCGGAGTATGGCTACACCTTC. This encodes CSVRSNPEYGYTF.

V gene TRBV7-9 combines with J gene TRBJ1-3, with a possible D match to TRBD1 (5 bases). V lost 5 bases and J lost 2, with 13 bases in between. The CDR3 is 15 residues long. The germline gives CDR1 SEHNR, CDR2 FQNEAQ (reference sequence). CDR3 bases: TGTGCCAGCAGCCCAAGATGGGGGGCTGGAAACACCATATATTTT. Protein product: CASSPRWGAGNTIYF. Based on the CDR3 plus reference TRBV7-9 and TRBJ1-3, the full variable domain is DTGVSQNPRHKITKRGQNVTFRCDPISEHNRLYWYRQTLGQGPEFLTYFQNEAQLEKSRLLSDRFSAERPKGSFSTLEIQRTEQGDSAMYLCASSPRWGAGNTIYFGEGSWLTVV.

This clone was counted only a few times. The chain joins TRBV7-8 to TRBJ1-2; perhaps TRBD1 as D (5 bases). Germline loops: CDR1 SGHVS, CDR2 FQNEAQ. This CDR3 region has 15 residues. V lost 4 bases and J lost 4, with 16 bases in between. CDR3 loop: CASSSTGGESYGYTF. The CDR3 DNA sequence: TGTGCCAGCAGCTCAACAGGCGGAGAAAGCTATGGCTACACCTTC.

This clone ranks as medium-sized. The chain has TRBV9 and TRBJ2-1; D might be TRBD1 or TRBD2, each matching 6 bases. Trimming cost V 0 bases and J 7 bases, with 11 bases left between them. The germline V gene encodes CDR1 SGDLS and CDR2 YYNGEE. This CDR3 spans 14 amino acids. Here the CDR3 reads CASSVGGANNEQFF. In DNA form, the CDR3 reads TGTGCCAGCAGCGTAGGGGGGGCCAATAATGAGCAGTTCTTC.

This chain joins TRBV5-4 and TRBJ2-7; 7 positions agree with TRBD1. J lost 4 bases, V lost 4 bases, and 8 bases had no gene match. This CDR3 region has 14 residues. CDR1 and CDR2 (germline): SGHNT, YYREEE (reference sequence). CDR3 sequence: CASSPGTATYEQYF. CDR3 nucleotide sequence: TGTGCCAGCAGCCCTGGGACAGCAACTTACGAGCAGTACTTC.

A remark on this clone: Different DNA sequences within this sample yield the same CDR3. The chain recombines TRBV7-3 with TRBJ2-3; 9 bases are a match to TRBD2. Trimming removed 5 bases from V and 4 bases from J; junction bases left unmatched: 7. CDR1 is SGHTA, CDR2 FQGTGA, per germline. This CDR3 is 15 amino acids long. The CDR3 protein is CASSLTSGESDTQYF. CDR3 DNA: TGTGCCAGCAGCCTGACTAGCGGAGAATCAGATACGCAGTATTTT.

The V and J genes are TRBV7-9 and TRBJ2-4, with 9 bases lining up with TRBD1. The CDR3 is 16 amino acids. Looked up from germline, CDR1 is SEHNR and CDR2 is FQNEAQ (reference sequence). The ends lost 5 bases at V and 1 base at J; junction bases unmatched: 6. CDR3 in amino acids: CASSPGQGPAKNIQYF. In DNA, the CDR3 is TGTGCCAGCAGCCCGGGACAGGGACCGGCCAAAAACATTCAGTACTTC.

The V and J genes are TRBV6-5 and TRBJ2-5; D possibly corresponds to TRBD1 (5 bases). This CDR3 is 14 amino acids long. V dropped 2 bases and J dropped 1 base, with 8 bases sitting between them. CDR1 is MNHEY and CDR2 is SVGAGI in the germline V gene. In DNA, the CDR3 is TGTGCCAGCAGTTACGGCAGGGCCCAAGAGACCCAGTACTTC. This sequence encodes CASSYGRAQETQYF.

The CDR3 loop is CASSLVWGADTEAFF. CDR3 DNA sequence: TGTGCCAGCAGCCTGGTGTGGGGTGCGGACACTGAAGCTTTCTTT. The rearrangement uses TRBV14 and TRBJ1-1; D not certain. Germline-derived CDR1 and CDR2 are SGHDN and FVKESK. V dropped 4 bases and J dropped 3 bases, with 15 bases sitting between them. The CDR3 is 15 residues long.

The V call is TRBV5-4, the J call TRBJ2-7; D unclear. Trimming pared 5 bases from V and 0 bases from J, leaving 9 bases between. There are 13 residues in the CDR3. From germline, CDR1 is SGHNT and CDR2 YYREEE (reference sequence). The CDR3 sequence: CASSPADSYEQYF. The CDR3, as DNA: TGTGCCAGCAGTCCGGCTGACTCCTACGAGCAGTACTTC. The full variable domain, with the rest looked up from reference TRBV5-4 and TRBJ2-7, is ETGVTQSPTHLIKTRGQQVTLRCSSQSGHNTVSWYQQALGQGPQFIFQYYREEENGRGNFPPRFSGLQFPNYSSELNVNALELDDSALYLCASSPADSYEQYFGPGTRLTVT.

The genes are TRBV7-9 and TRBJ2-3; TRBD1 matches at 8 bases. Germline loops: CDR1 SEHNR, CDR2 FQNEAQ (reference sequence). The CDR3 loop spans 15 amino acids. V lost 5 bases and J lost 2; bases outside the gene matches: 6. The DNA of the CDR3 is TGTGCCAGCAGCCTGAAACAGGGGGACACAGATACGCAGTATTTT. Its protein is CASSLKQGDTDTQYF.

The DNA for the CDR3 is TGTGCCAGCAGCCGGGGGGGGACTAGCGGACCCTACAATGAGCAGTTCTTC. As protein: CASSRGGTSGPYNEQFF. The chain is built from TRBV5-8 and TRBJ2-1; TRBD2 matches 11 bases. Germline values: CDR1 SGHTS, CDR2 YDEGEE. Germline trimming cut 4 bases from V and 2 bases from J; bases unmatched to any gene: 8. The CDR3 runs 17 residues.

As DNA, the CDR3 is TGTGCCTCCCGGGACAGGGTCGTTGGCTACACCTTC. Residues: CASRDRVVGYTF. The chain uses TRBV30 and TRBJ1-2; 9 positions match TRBD1. The length of the CDR3 is 12 residues. V dropped 7 bases and J dropped 7; count of bases not matched to a gene: 7. Germline lookup yields CDR1 GTSNPN and CDR2 SVGIG (reference sequence).